The rows below give T cell receptor beta chains drawn from one sample of a study of cytomegalovirus exposure and HLA in healthy donors. Data came from immunoSEQ multiplex PCR; TCRdb stores just in-frame clones and leaves some out. The sample contains approximately 120,000 clones, 81% of which appear only once. What was sequenced was PBMCs. These receptors all stem from a woman between 25 and 40 years old in good health and CMV-seronegative. Each CDR3 is given without its conserved first and last residue. Fields, in order: J gene, V gene, CDR3 protein.

>TRBJ1-1|TRBV5-1
ASSRDSSTEAF
>TRBJ2-3|TRBV2
AGERDDTQY
>TRBJ1-5|TRBV7-8
ASSLLGGPVGQPQH
>TRBJ2-7|TRBV5-6
ASSNYDRPYEQY
>TRBJ1-1|TRBV6-5
ASSYNGEYTEAF
>TRBJ2-2|TRBV18
ASSPVVAENTGELF
>TRBJ2-5|TRBV19
AKQTGGGRETQY
>TRBJ2-1|TRBV6-1
ASTDRGRINEQF
>TRBJ2-5|TRBV7-3
ASSLGSTSGGDRETQY
>TRBJ2-2|TRBV27
ASSSPNLAGGPSTGELF
>TRBJ1-1|TRBV5-1
ASSLGQGAGEAF
>TRBJ2-7|TRBV19
ASSRDSLYEQY
>TRBJ2-7|TRBV19
ASSTFRRTGTGNSYEQY
>TRBJ1-1|TRBV30
AWSVGSSWNTEAF
>TRBJ1-1|TRBV18
ASSPRTGTNKNTEAF
>TRBJ1-2|TRBV7-9
ASSFQGVRYGYT
>TRBJ1-6|TRBV5-4
ASSVNRGYNSPLH
>TRBJ1-2|TRBV18
ASSPDRTYGYT
>TRBJ2-1|TRBV7-2
ASSLEGSGYNEQF
>TRBJ2-7|TRBV19
ASSIPGEGGRSEQY
>TRBJ1-1|TRBV19
ASSPGRSRSGLF
>TRBJ1-2|TRBV5-6
ASSLTQYGYT
>TRBJ2-7|TRBV9
ASSPRDRGSYEQY
>TRBJ1-2|TRBV5-1
ASSLDRGYGYT
>TRBJ1-2|TRBV18
ASSRDRQPSNYGYT
>TRBJ1-1|TRBV11-3
ASSLWTGGAF
>TRBJ1-2|TRBV2
ASSGRDMAYGYT
>TRBJ1-5|TRBV5-5
ASSSYLTGANQPQH
>TRBJ2-2|TRBV6-6
ASSWTSGRGTGELF
>TRBJ2-3|TRBV7-2
ASSYDSRTQY
>TRBJ2-3|TRBV7-9
ASSLFGSGVLRGTDTQY
>TRBJ1-2|TRBV14
ASSRLGGGGDGYT
>TRBJ1-4|TRBV7-9
SGGNGNEKLF
>TRBJ1-5|TRBV11-1
ASSLGQEQPQH
>TRBJ2-3|TRBV10-1
ASTPSGADTQY
>TRBJ1-1|TRBV30
ARGRGMNTEAF
>TRBJ2-5|TRBV5-6
ASSLGGKETQY
>TRBJ2-1|TRBV7-2
ASSRQSSSYNEQF
>TRBJ2-7|TRBV5-6
ASSLDRGHEQY
>TRBJ1-5|TRBV5-6
ASSSGPWGNQPQH
>NA|TRBV5-1
ASSSGWTGGYEQY
>TRBJ1-1|TRBV12-5
ASGLFQGKITEAF